These 2 T cell receptor beta chains were all obtained from the same sample, sequenced in a study of technical replicates of blood from several donors. Assay: immunoSEQ multiplex PCR; the TCRdb copy retains only in-frame clones and omits some. The sample shows approximately 79,000 clones, around 97% of them seen only once. Sequenced input: T cells isolated from PBMCs. The receptors shown here come from a human donor in good health.

The J gene is TRBJ2-1, the V gene TRBV10-1, with 8 bases fitting TRBD1. V lost 2 bases to trimming and J lost 5 bases; unmatched junction nucleotides: 5. The CDR3 spans 15 residues. Germline loops: CDR1 WNHNN, CDR2 SYGVQD (reference sequence). The CDR3 sequence: CASSENRQGNNEQFF. The CDR3 coding sequence is TGCGCCAGCAGTGAGAACCGACAGGGGAACAATGAGCAGTTCTTC.

This sequence joins TRBV7-9 and TRBJ2-3; D might be TRBD2 (6 bases). The length of the CDR3 is 15 residues. Germline CDR1 reads SEHNR; CDR2 reads FQNEAQ (reference sequence). V was cut by 1 base and J by 5 bases, with 13 bases left in between. CDR3 protein: CASSLEVASEDTQYF. The DNA for the CDR3 is TGTGCCAGCAGCTTAGAAGTTGCTAGCGAAGATACGCAGTATTTT.